This TCR beta chain appears in the sequencing data of a study of esophageal squamous cell carcinoma under preoperative chemotherapy. Study background: Both tumor-infiltrating lymphocytes and peripheral blood T cells had their TCR repertoires profiled. Whole-study results and caveats: After treatment, tumor-infiltrating lymphocytes apparently came partly from blood T cells. Tumor-infiltrating lymphocytes showed no significant post-chemotherapy TCR diversity increase, unlike peripheral T cells.

This clonotype was seen more than once but under ten times. What it binds is unknown. MiXCR was run by TCRdb on the PCR reads, yielding one entry per CDR3 protein. In the table there are about 16,000 distinct CDR3 sequences, 40% to 55% of which are singletons. As to time point: before preoperative PTX-NDP chemotherapy. This CDR3 has 14 residues. Germline lookup yields CDR1 SGHAT and CDR2 FQNNGV. V dropped 5 bases and J dropped 6 bases, with 14 bases sitting between them. The sequence came from a human donor with esophageal squamous cell carcinoma. The donor label of this sample is uncertain. The V call is TRBV11-2, the J call TRBJ2-1, with no clear D. This material was acquired from a patient given preoperative chemotherapy. The CDR3 protein is CASSPAVTLNEQFF. CDR3 DNA: TGTGCCAGCAGCCCAGCCGTCACACTCAATGAGCAGTTCTTC.